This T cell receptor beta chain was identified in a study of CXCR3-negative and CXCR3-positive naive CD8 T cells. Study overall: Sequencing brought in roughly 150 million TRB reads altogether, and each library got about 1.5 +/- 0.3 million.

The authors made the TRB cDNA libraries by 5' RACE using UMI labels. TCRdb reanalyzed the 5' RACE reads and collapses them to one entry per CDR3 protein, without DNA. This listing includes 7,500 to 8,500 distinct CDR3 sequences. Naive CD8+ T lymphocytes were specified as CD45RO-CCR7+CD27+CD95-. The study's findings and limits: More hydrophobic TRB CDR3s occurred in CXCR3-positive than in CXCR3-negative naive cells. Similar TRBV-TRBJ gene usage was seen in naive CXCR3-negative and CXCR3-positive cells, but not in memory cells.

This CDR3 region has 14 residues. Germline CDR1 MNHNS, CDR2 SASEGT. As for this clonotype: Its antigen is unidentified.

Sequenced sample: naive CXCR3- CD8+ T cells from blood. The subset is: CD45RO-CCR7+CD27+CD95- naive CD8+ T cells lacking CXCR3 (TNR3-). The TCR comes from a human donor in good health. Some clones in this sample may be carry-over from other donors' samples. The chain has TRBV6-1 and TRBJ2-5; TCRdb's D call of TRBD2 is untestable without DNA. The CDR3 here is CASILGLAGETQYF.